This TCR beta chain was sequenced during a study of blood T cells in healthy people across ages. Primed by a sample-barcoded 5' primer and a J-beta primer mix, a second PCR proceeded for 7 to 11 cycles. Via MiXCR, TCRdb re-called the 5' RACE reads, giving one row per CDR3 protein. Seen here are around 2 million distinct CDR3 sequences, more than 35% observed once, and the top ten hold 20% to 25%. The germline CDR1 and CDR2 sequences are SGHRS and YFSETQ. Trimming stripped 7 bases from V and 0 bases from J, with 14 bases between. The CDR3 is made up of 14 amino acids. This clonotype was seen more than once but under ten times. Its matching antigen is unknown. Study results and caveats: Diversity estimates from one million T cells were considered underestimates. Across the age range, TCR beta diversity per million T cells fell in a roughly linear way. Using unsorted PBMCs precluded a conclusive naive versus antigen-experienced comparison. There was a strong correlation between TCR beta diversity and naive T cell percentage.

This chain links TRBV5-1 with TRBJ2-7; weak D call: TRBD1 (7 bases). The TCR comes from a human donor in good health. Sequenced input: blood. Written as DNA, the CDR3 is TGCGCCAGCCAACCAGGGGGGAGCTCCTACGAGCAGTACTTC. Amino acid sequence: CASQPGGSSYEQYF.